The rows below give T cell receptor beta chains drawn from one sample of a study of control samples from healthy donors and cancer patients. Clones were read by immunoSEQ multiplex PCR, and TCRdb kept only the in-frame ones, dropping some. The table lists about 100,000 clones, over 75% of them singletons. The sequenced sample consisted of blood. Receptor source: a woman in her fifties or sixties in good health. The CDR3 runs from the conserved cysteine through the conserved F or W. The order of the fields is D gene, J gene, V gene, clone size, CDR3 DNA, CDR3 protein. The D gene is left open where the match is weak. Size is stated for part of the rows, as once, few or many counts, or as a class when the clone is expanded.

>NA|TRBJ1-1|TRBV29-1|NA
TGCAGCGTTGAAGCCGGGTCTGAAGCTTTCTTT
CSVEAGSEAFF
>NA|TRBJ1-2|TRBV19|many
TGTGCCAGTAGTATGGTAGGGGAAGCCTATGGCTACACCTTC
CASSMVGEAYGYTF
>TRBD1|TRBJ1-2|TRBV15|NA
TGTGCCACCAGCAGACCCGGGACAGGGGGCTCCAACTATGGCTACACCTTC
CATSRPGTGGSNYGYTF
>NA|TRBJ1-1|TRBV12-5|NA
TGTGCTAGTGGTCCCCCCCTGCTCACTGAAGCTTTCTTT
CASGPPLLTEAFF
>NA|TRBJ1-3|TRBV18|NA
TGTGCCAGCTCACCACAGGTGTCGGGAAACACCATATATTTT
CASSPQVSGNTIYF
>NA|TRBJ2-2|TRBV2|NA
TGTGCCAGCAGTGACATGGGTTTTGGGGGAAATTTTGGGGAGCTGTTTTTT
CASSDMGFGGNFGELFF
>NA|TRBJ1-1|TRBV28|NA
TGTGCCAGCAATTTTGGAGATAGGAACACTGAAGCTTTCTTT
CASNFGDRNTEAFF
>NA|TRBJ1-1|TRBV7-2|NA
TGTGCCAGCAGCTTAGTTACTGGGACTGAAGCTTTCTTT
CASSLVTGTEAFF
>NA|TRBJ2-2|TRBV11-2|NA
TGTGCCAGCAGCTCAACGACAGGTTTGACCGGGGAGCTGTTTTTT
CASSSTTGLTGELFF
>NA|TRBJ2-3|TRBV19|NA
TGTGCCAGTAGTACCCGACAGCGAGCTAGCACAGATACGCAGTATTTT
CASSTRQRASTDTQYF
>NA|TRBJ1-2|TRBV19|NA
TGTGCCAGTAGTATTTTCGCTGACTATGGCTACACCTTC
CASSIFADYGYTF
>NA|TRBJ1-4|TRBV5-4|NA
TGTGCCAGCAGCTCCCCCGAGGACTCTAATGAAAAACTGTTTTTT
CASSSPEDSNEKLFF
>TRBD1|TRBJ1-5|TRBV2|NA
TGTGCCAGCAGTGAACGACAGGGGGCGAGAAAGCCCCAGCATTTT
CASSERQGARKPQHF
>NA|TRBJ1-2|TRBV9|NA
TGTGCCAGTCGGAGGTCCGACCGTAACTATGGCTACACCTTC
CASRRSDRNYGYTF
>TRBD2|TRBJ2-5|TRBV27|NA
TGTGCCAGCAGAAGTCCCGGACTAGCGGGGAAAGAGACCCAGTACTTC
CASRSPGLAGKETQYF
>NA|TRBJ2-3|TRBV30|NA
TGTGCCTGGATCTCCCCGGGGGAGACAGATACGCAGTATTTT
CAWISPGETDTQYF
>TRBD1|TRBJ2-4|TRBV27|once
TGTGCCAGCAGTTTATCCAGACAGGGGGCGAATTTAGCCAAAAACATTCAGTACTTC
CASSLSRQGANLAKNIQYF
>NA|TRBJ2-1|TRBV19|NA
TGTGCCAGTAAGCTCCGACCTGCCTACAATGAGCAGTTCTTC
CASKLRPAYNEQFF
>NA|TRBJ2-7|TRBV11-2|NA
TGTGCCAGCAGCTTAGGCTGGGTCGAGCAGTACTTC
CASSLGWVEQYF
>NA|TRBJ1-5|TRBV2|few
TGTGCCAGCAGTGATTCGGGGGCACGTCAGCCCCAGCATTTT
CASSDSGARQPQHF
>TRBD1|TRBJ1-2|TRBV30|NA
TGTGCCTGGGCGACAGGGAACTATGGCTACACCTTC
CAWATGNYGYTF
>NA|TRBJ2-3|TRBV7-2|NA
TGTGCCAGCACCCAACCCCGGGGAAGCACAGATACGCAGTATTTT
CASTQPRGSTDTQYF
>TRBD2|TRBJ2-2|TRBV11-2|few
TGTGCCAGCAGCCCCTGGACTAGCGGGACTAACACCGGGGAGCTGTTTTTT
CASSPWTSGTNTGELFF
>TRBD1|TRBJ2-5|TRBV4-1|NA
TGCGCCAGCAGCAGACCAGGGGGTGTGGAGACCCAGTACTTC
CASSRPGGVETQYF
>NA|TRBJ2-3|TRBV6-4|once
TGTGCCACCCGGCGGTCGACGAGCACAGATACGCAGTATTTT
CATRRSTSTDTQYF
>NA|TRBJ2-5|TRBV5-1|NA
TGCGCCAGCAGGAGACAGGACGTACAAGAGACCCAGTACTTC
CASRRQDVQETQYF
>NA|TRBJ1-1|TRBV27|once
TGTGCCAGCAGTCAATTCCTACAGGCGAACACTGAAGCTTTCTTT
CASSQFLQANTEAFF
>NA|TRBJ1-5|TRBV5-4|NA
TGTGCCAGCAGCTTGCGGGGTCAGCCCCAGCATTTT
CASSLRGQPQHF
>NA|TRBJ1-1|TRBV7-9|NA
TGTGCCAGCAGCCCAGCAGCGAGTACTGAAGCTTTCTTT
CASSPAASTEAFF
>NA|TRBJ1-2|TRBV21-1|NA
TGTGCCAGCAGCAAATCAGGGGATGGCTACACCTTC
CASSKSGDGYTF
>TRBD2|TRBJ2-1|TRBV7-9|NA
TGTGCCAGCAGCTTAGCTATGCGGGAGGGCGGGTTCTTC
CASSLAMREGGFF
>TRBD1|TRBJ1-2|TRBV7-2|NA
TGTGCCAGCAGCCTCCGGGACAGGAAAACGAGGAACTATGGCTACACCTTC
CASSLRDRKTRNYGYTF
>NA|TRBJ1-2|TRBV15|NA
TGTGCCACCAGCAGAGGAACAGGAGACGACTATGGCTACACCTTC
CATSRGTGDDYGYTF
>NA|TRBJ1-6|TRBV10-3|NA
TGTGCCATCAGGGAACCCTTCCGAGGTGTCTATAATTCACCCCTCCACTTT
CAIREPFRGVYNSPLHF
>TRBD1|TRBJ1-6|TRBV6-6|once
TGTGCCAGCAGAAACCAGGGGGCATCCTATAATTCACCCCTCCACTTT
CASRNQGASYNSPLHF
>NA|TRBJ2-3|TRBV3-1/TRBV3-2|NA
TGTGCCAGCAGCCAAAGGACAGATACGCAGTATTTT
CASSQRTDTQYF
>TRBD2|TRBJ2-3|TRBV27|NA
TGTGCCAGCAGTCTTAGCGGGCGTAGCACAGATACGCAGTATTTT
CASSLSGRSTDTQYF
>TRBD2|TRBJ2-5|TRBV19|NA
TGTGCCAGTAGTATCGGGCTAGCGGGAGAGATGTACCAAGAGACCCAGTACTTC
CASSIGLAGEMYQETQYF
>NA|TRBJ1-5|TRBV13|NA
TGTGCCAGCAGCTTCGGCCGCGATAGCAATCAGCCCCAGCATTTT
CASSFGRDSNQPQHF
>NA|TRBJ1-1|TRBV29-1|NA
TGCAGCGGGAAGCCCGGGACACTTAACACTGAAGCTTTCTTT
CSGKPGTLNTEAFF
>NA|TRBJ1-5|TRBV20-1|NA
TGCAGTGCTAGTAAGGGGGTTAACAATCAGCCCCAGCATTTT
CSASKGVNNQPQHF
>NA|TRBJ1-2|TRBV4-1|NA
TGCGCCAGCAGCCTCACCCCCCAGGGTCACTATGGCTACACCTTC
CASSLTPQGHYGYTF
>NA|TRBJ2-1|TRBV15|NA
TGTGCCACCAGCAGAGATAAGATCGGGGGCCTGACCTACAATGAGCAGTTCTTC
CATSRDKIGGLTYNEQFF
>NA|TRBJ2-1|TRBV11-2|NA
TGTGCCAGCAGCCAGGGGATGGCCAGTGAGCAGTTCTTC
CASSQGMASEQFF
>NA|TRBJ2-7|TRBV12-1|NA
TGTGCCAGCAGCCTCTTAATAGGGGAAAACTACGAGCAGTACTTC
CASSLLIGENYEQYF
>NA|TRBJ1-3|TRBV4-2|NA
TGTGCCAGCAGCCAAGATGCCGGGAGGGGAAACACCATATATTTT
CASSQDAGRGNTIYF
>NA|TRBJ1-2|TRBV9|NA
TGTGCCAGCAGCGTATCGCCAACCGGGACGGGAGGCTATGGCTACACCTTC
CASSVSPTGTGGYGYTF
>NA|TRBJ1-5|TRBV30|NA
TGTGCCTGGAGCGCCTATAGCAATCAGCCCCAGCATTTT
CAWSAYSNQPQHF
>NA|TRBJ1-3|TRBV5-3|NA
TGTGCCAGAAGCAAACACTCTCAGGGGCTTGGAAACACCATATATTTT
CARSKHSQGLGNTIYF
>TRBD2|TRBJ2-4|TRBV27|NA
TGTGCCGTTAAGGATGCGGGAGTGAGGAACATTCAGTACTTC
CAVKDAGVRNIQYF